One TCR beta chain is described in this entry. This record belongs to a study of blood T cell repertoires in COVID-19. The overall study: There were acute and convalescent COVID-19 samples, and they came from the United States, Italy and Spain. Sample material is recorded as cDNA or gDNA derived from T cells, B-cell-depleted T cells, or PBMCs.

Per the authors' pipeline: Nucleated cell counts were estimated from reference gene primer amplification. Libraries were prepared by immunoSEQ multiplex PCR; TCRdb keeps only in-frame clonotypes and omits some of them. V and J calls and clone size are copied from that table; D and trimming were computed from the DNA. Of about 190,000 clones in the sample, under 90% were seen once. Looked up from germline, CDR1 is SGDLS and CDR2 is YYNGEE. This CDR3 region has 18 residues. J gave up 5 bases and V 0 bases, and 11 bases lay outside the gene matches. The sample was peripheral blood. The TCR sequence derives from a man in his forties or fifties with acute or convalescent COVID-19. This chain links TRBV9 with TRBJ2-5, with 12 bases aligning to TRBD2. The chain's CDR3 is CASSVGLAGAISRETQYF. CDR3 nucleotides: TGTGCCAGCAGCGTAGGACTAGCGGGGGCCATTTCCCGGGAGACCCAGTACTTC.